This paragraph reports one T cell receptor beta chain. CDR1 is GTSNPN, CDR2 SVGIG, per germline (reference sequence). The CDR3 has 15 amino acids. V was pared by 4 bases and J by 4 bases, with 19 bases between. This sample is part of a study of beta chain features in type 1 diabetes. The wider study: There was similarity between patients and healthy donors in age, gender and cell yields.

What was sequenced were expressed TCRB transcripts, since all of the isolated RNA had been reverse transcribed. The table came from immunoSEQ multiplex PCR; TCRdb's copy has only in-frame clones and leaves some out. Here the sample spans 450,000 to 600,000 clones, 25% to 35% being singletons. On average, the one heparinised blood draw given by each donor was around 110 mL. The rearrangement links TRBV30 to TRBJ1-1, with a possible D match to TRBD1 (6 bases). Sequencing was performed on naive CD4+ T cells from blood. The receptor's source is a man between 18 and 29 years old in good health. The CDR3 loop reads CAWNSGTRQSTEAFF. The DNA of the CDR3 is TGTGCCTGGAATTCCGGGACAAGACAGAGCACTGAAGCTTTCTTT.